One sample yielded the 8 T cell receptor beta chains listed below, sequenced in a study of radiotherapy plus CTLA-4 blockade in lung cancer. The assay was immunoSEQ multiplex PCR, and TCRdb's table has in-frame clones only and misses some. This table has about 56,000 clones, more than 60% appearing once. Sample: peripheral blood, taken from a patient treated with radiotherapy plus ipilimumab. Receptors originate from a human donor with non-small cell lung cancer who had a complete response to radiotherapy plus ipilimumab.

This chain connects TRBV5-6 to TRBJ2-1, with a possible D match to TRBD1 (5 bases). Trimming took 5 bases from V and 7 from J, leaving 13 bases between them. This CDR3 spans 13 amino acids. The germline gives CDR1 SGHDT, CDR2 YYEEEE. This CDR3 reads CASRQPGANEQFF. The CDR3 nucleotides read TGTGCCAGCAGGCAACCTGGGGCGAATGAGCAGTTCTTC.

V is TRBV5-1 and J is TRBJ1-2, with 9 bases lining up with TRBD1. CDR3 length: 18 amino acids. Germline V gene lookup returns CDR1 SGHRS and CDR2 YFSETQ. With V trimmed by 4 bases and J by 7 bases, 20 bases remained unmatched. CDR3 region: CASSQSEGMGQGLSGYTF. In DNA form, the CDR3 reads TGCGCCAGCAGCCAGAGTGAGGGTATGGGACAGGGATTGAGTGGCTACACCTTC.

There are a few counts of this clone. V usage is TRBV10-3 and J usage is TRBJ2-1, with 9 bases that match TRBD2. With 11 bases clipped from V and 5 bases from J, the junction kept 13 bases outside the gene matches. Germline loops: CDR1 ENHRY, CDR2 SYGVKD. The CDR3 runs 15 residues. CDR3 sequence: CASVSPGGGDNEQFF. The CDR3 coding sequence is TGTGCCTCTGTCAGCCCGGGCGGGGGGGACAATGAGCAGTTCTTC.

The chain links TRBV5-1 to TRBJ1-5; TRBD1 agrees at 12 bases. After removal of 4 bases from V and 7 bases from J, the junction contained 3 bases not matched to a gene. The CDR3 is 14 residues long. Germline V gives CDR1 SGHRS, CDR2 YFSETQ. The CDR3 coding sequence is TGCGCCAGCAGCGCCGGGACAGGGGGCCAGCCCCAGCATTTT. Translation: CASSAGTGGQPQHF.

The rearrangement joins TRBV7-2 to TRBJ2-3; D remains ambiguous. The CDR3 runs 15 residues. With 5 bases removed from V and 3 bases from J, the gap between germline ends came to 15 bases. Germline values: CDR1 SGHTA, CDR2 FQGNSA. The CDR3 coding sequence is TGTGCCAGCAGCCTTCAAAGCACTCGGACAGATACGCAGTATTTT. Protein product: CASSLQSTRTDTQYF.

This chain uses TRBV4-3 with TRBJ2-7, with no clear D. The germline V gene has CDR1 LGHNA and CDR2 YSLEER. The CDR3 covers 15 residues. Trimming pared 2 bases from V and 0 bases from J, leaving 11 bases between. The CDR3 reads CASSQLLRSSYEQYF. The CDR3 nucleotides are TGCGCCAGCAGCCAACTACTCCGAAGCTCCTACGAGCAGTACTTC.

The rearrangement uses TRBV2 and TRBJ1-4; a possible D gene is TRBD1 (6 bases). Trimming shortened V by 1 base and J by 8 bases, and 14 bases separated the two germline ends. Germline CDR1 reads SNHLY; CDR2 reads FYNNEI. The CDR3 loop spans 15 amino acids. CDR3 DNA sequence: TGTGCCAGCAGTGAAGAAGCGGGGGCCGGAGAAAAACTGTTTTTT. It specifies CASSEEAGAGEKLFF.

This chain joins TRBV28 and TRBJ2-5; the match to TRBD2 covers 8 bases. Germline V gene sequence: CDR1 MDHEN, CDR2 SYDVKM. The CDR3 length is 13 residues. J was trimmed by 4 bases and V by 8 bases; bases with no gene match: 6. CDR3 loop: CASGAGGRETQYF. The CDR3 DNA is TGTGCCAGCGGCGCGGGGGGACGAGAGACCCAGTACTTC.